This T cell receptor beta chain was sequenced for a study of radiation and T cells in renal cell carcinoma. Sequenced by immunoSEQ multiplex PCR; TCRdb stores in-frame clones only, minus some. The sample lists about 140,000 clones, over 65% occurring once. The CDR3 totals 13 residues. The germline CDR1 and CDR2 sequences are MNHNY and SVGAGI (reference sequence). Between the trimmed V and J ends, which lost 6 bases and 5 bases, there was a span of 14 bases. Time point here: baseline pretreatment blood. The treatment: 15 Gy SBRT to primary tumor, nephrectomy 4 weeks later. This TCR derives from a woman aged 45-59 years with renal cell carcinoma. The source material was blood, sampled from a patient whose treatment included radiotherapy and nephrectomy. The chain uses TRBV6-6 and TRBJ2-7, with unresolved D. CDR3: CASRSDQGHEQYF. CDR3 coding DNA: TGTGCCAGCAGATCCGACCAAGGCCACGAGCAGTACTTC.